The sequence of this TCR beta chain was determined in a study of T cell responses to AZD1222 COVID-19 vaccine. Background on the study: Doses given second, at about 4 or about 12 weeks, were pooled.

About this clone itself: Its antigen is as yet unknown.

The assay was immunoSEQ multiplex PCR, and TCRdb's table has in-frame clones only and misses some. The table includes 120,000 to 150,000 clones, around 91% detected once. This CDR3 contains 15 residues. With 1 base removed from V and 3 bases from J, the gap between germline ends came to 9 bases. CDR1 and CDR2 from the germline V gene are MGHDK and SYGVNS. General study findings and limits: The donors showed a predominance of white British ancestry and of females, with possible underestimation of clonal diversity.

V usage is TRBV25-1 and J usage is TRBJ1-4; no clear D. Here the sequenced sample was peripheral blood, taken on day 0 of AZD1222 vaccination. The TCR sequence derives from an adult in good health. CDR3 loop: CASSELWGSNEKLFF. The CDR3 nucleotides are TGTGCCAGCAGTGAATTATGGGGATCTAATGAAAAACTGTTTTTT.